The clone carrying this T cell receptor (beta chain) has just a few counts. The target antigen is unknown. With 1 base removed from V and 3 bases from J, the gap between germline ends came to 9 bases. The germline V gene has CDR1 SGHAT and CDR2 FQNNGV. The CDR3 loop spans 15 amino acids. The entry originates in a study of cytomegalovirus exposure and HLA in healthy donors. PCR used 60 Vbeta primers and 13 Jbeta primers. Data came from immunoSEQ multiplex PCR; TCRdb stores just in-frame clones and leaves some out. The data show nearly 200,000 clones, about 85% seen once. The study, taken as a whole, reports: A later analysis showed that HLA-associated TCR beta chains had undergone more clonal expansion than equally common others. Being indistinguishable, some V segments were excluded, TRBV6-2 and TRBV6-3 among them.

The sequence was obtained from a male donor in good health and CMV-seropositive. The chain links TRBV11-2 to TRBJ2-2; D not certain. The sequenced sample was PBMCs. Here the CDR3 DNA reads TGTGCCAGCAGCTTAGCTTCCTACGACACCGGGGAGCTGTTTTTT. Its translation: CASSLASYDTGELFF.